This T cell receptor (beta chain) was profiled in a study of T cells in Graves' hyperthyroidism and ophthalmopathy. The CDR3 is 11 residues long. Germline V gene data show CDR1 as SQVTM and CDR2 as ANQGSEA. V lost 6 bases, J lost 5 bases, and 3 bases stayed unmatched. The diagnostic basis comprised clinical symptoms, serum thyroxine and TRAb, thyroid ultrasound and orbital computed tomography. Study-wide results and caveats: Model-based prediction identified ophthalmopathy a median about 7 months prior to its onset. A model of 13 V-J features distinguished ophthalmopathy from stable hyperthyroidism. Blood shared most expanded thyroid clonotypes above 0.001.

Details on this clonotype: Its antigen is still unknown. Being one base from a much bigger clone, this may be a read error.

The TCR beta CDR3 regions underwent amplification using RNA transcripts as the source. The TCR CDR3 was amplified in a first-round RT-PCR using the HTBI primer set. A single record per CDR3 protein comes from TCRdb applying MiXCR to the multiplex PCR reads. The repertoire holds hundreds of thousands of distinct CDR3 sequences, with 45% as singletons. This clonotype originated in an adult man with Graves' disease, either hyperthyroidism or ophthalmopathy (not recorded which). The material sequenced was peripheral blood or thyroid tissue (not recorded which). The rearrangement links TRBV29-1 to TRBJ2-5, with 7 positions matching TRBD2. The CDR3 here is CSVYGGETQYF. Written as DNA, the CDR3 is TGCAGCGTGTACGGGGGGGAGACCCAGTACTTC.